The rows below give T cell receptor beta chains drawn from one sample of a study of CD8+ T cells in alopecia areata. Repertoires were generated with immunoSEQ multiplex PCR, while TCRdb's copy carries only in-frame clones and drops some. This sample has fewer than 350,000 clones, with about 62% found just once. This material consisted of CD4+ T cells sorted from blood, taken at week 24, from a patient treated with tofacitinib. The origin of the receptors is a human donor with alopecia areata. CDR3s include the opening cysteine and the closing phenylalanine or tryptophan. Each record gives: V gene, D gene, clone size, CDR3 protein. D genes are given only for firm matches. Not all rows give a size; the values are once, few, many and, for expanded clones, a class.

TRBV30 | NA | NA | CAWSVGRNSEHNQPQHF
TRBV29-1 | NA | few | CSVDTETQYF
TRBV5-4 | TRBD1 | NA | CASSPPTGVGYTF
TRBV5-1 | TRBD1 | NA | CASSLGQGEQYF
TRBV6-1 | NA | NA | CASSELPGTNYGYTF
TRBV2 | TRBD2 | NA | CASSGVSGVYEQYF
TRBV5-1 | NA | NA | CASSVGLAEQETQYF
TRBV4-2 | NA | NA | CASSQDTRDTQYF
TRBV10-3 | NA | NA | CAVSGHGKETQYF
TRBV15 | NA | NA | CATSRGEGGRGTEAFF
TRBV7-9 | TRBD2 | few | CASSAIAGKTGELFF
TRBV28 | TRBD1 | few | CASSLRLGQSNRWQFF
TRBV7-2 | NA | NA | CASSPTGTLVAYEQYF
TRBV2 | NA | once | CASSERAGEQFF
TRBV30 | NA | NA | CAWNQGRNTEAFF
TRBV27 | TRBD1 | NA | CASSLEQGNYGYTF
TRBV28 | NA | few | CASSFGDFYSNQPQHF
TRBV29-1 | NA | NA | CSVGRDGNIQYF
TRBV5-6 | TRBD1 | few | CASSLQGQPTYEQYF
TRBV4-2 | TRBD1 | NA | CASSQAAGQGAYEQYF
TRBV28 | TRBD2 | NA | CASRSTSAEQYF
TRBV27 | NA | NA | CASSPGERHQPQHF
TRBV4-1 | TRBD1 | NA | CASSQAPGQGPKNIQYF
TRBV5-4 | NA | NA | CASSFPVGLADTQYF
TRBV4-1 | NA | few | CASSQEDEKLFF
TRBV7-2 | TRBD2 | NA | CASSQLKAGGRNEQFF
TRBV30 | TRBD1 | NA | CAWSSGDRGYGYTF
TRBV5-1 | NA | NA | CASSFLGGGRDEQYF
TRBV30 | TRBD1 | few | CAWTKPGQGHQPQHF
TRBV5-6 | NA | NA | CASSRLIDTEAFF
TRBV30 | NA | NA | CAWSAAGPYNEQFF
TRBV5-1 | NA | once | CASSLVVSPDQETQYF
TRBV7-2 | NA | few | CASSAGAPTEQFF
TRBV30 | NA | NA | CAWSVRGGEQYF
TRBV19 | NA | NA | CASTVDRAITDTQYF
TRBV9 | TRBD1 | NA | CASSVGGTDYGYTF
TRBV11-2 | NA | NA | CASSLEWGSGELFF
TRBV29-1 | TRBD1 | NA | CSVERGRGSEAFF
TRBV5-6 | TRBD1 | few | CASSLPGTGDYEQYF
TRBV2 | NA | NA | CASSAGEGFKNIQYF
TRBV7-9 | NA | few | CASSPGGIIYGYTF
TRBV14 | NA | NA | CASSQLRGHEAFF
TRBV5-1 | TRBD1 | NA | CASSLRQGDTDTQYF
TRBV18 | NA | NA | CASSPIRESEKLFF
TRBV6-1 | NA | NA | CASRPPGGNEQYF
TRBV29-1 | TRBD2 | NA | CSGGGGGAETQYF
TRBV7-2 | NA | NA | CASSSLGGTDTQYF
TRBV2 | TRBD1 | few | CASSEDRGVQPQHF
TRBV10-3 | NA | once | CAISRTVDQPQHF
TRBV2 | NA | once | CASADGPTYEQYF
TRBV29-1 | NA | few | CSVRGIFQETQYF